One T cell receptor beta chain is described in this entry. What it binds is not known. Donors sampled were nominally healthy, though unrecorded immune exposures were likely. V gave up 1 base and J gave up 4 bases; unmatched junction bases: 3. Germline V lookup: CDR1 KGHSH, CDR2 LQKENI. The CDR3 is 15 amino acids. The sample comes from a study of cytomegalovirus exposure and HLA in healthy donors. General study points: In a later analysis, V- and J-gene trimming of beta chains associated with a DCLRE1C missense variant, replicated independently. Confirmation in vitro established that three CMV-associated chains were specific for CMV antigens.

Primers for the PCR totalled 60 Vbeta and 13 Jbeta. Sequencing was performed with immunoSEQ multiplex PCR; in TCRdb, only in-frame clones are kept and a portion is missing. The table lists around 70,000 clones. The source is a woman aged 40-49 years in good health and CMV-seropositive. Sequencing was carried out using PBMCs. This sequence joins TRBV18 and TRBJ2-3; 9 positions agree with TRBD1. Here the CDR3 DNA reads TGTGCCAGCTCACCACGGACAGGGGAATCAGATACGCAGTATTTT. Translating it yields CASSPRTGESDTQYF.